This T cell receptor (beta chain) derives from a study of beta chain features in type 1 diabetes. The sample holds a few counts of this clone. Its antigen is unknown. Unmatched junction bases numbered 7, after V lost 3 bases and J lost 7 bases. The CDR3 runs to 14 residues. Per the germline V gene, CDR1 is SGHDT and CDR2 is YYEEEE. Findings of the study overall: In every one of the four CD4+ subsets, TCRB CDR3s were moderately but significantly shorter in Type 1 diabetes patients.

Expressed TCRB transcripts were sequenced after all isolated RNA was converted to cDNA. The repertoire was sequenced with immunoSEQ multiplex PCR; TCRdb's copy has only in-frame clones and lacks some. Here the sample spans some 160,000 clones, around 9% being singletons. Sequencing input: central memory CD4+ T cells from blood. The sequence was obtained from a woman in her 30s with type 1 diabetes. This chain joins TRBV5-6 and TRBJ2-1; the match to TRBD2 covers 7 bases. Here the CDR3 DNA reads TGTGCCAGCAGCTCAGCGGGAAAGGTGAATGAGCAGTTCTTC. It encodes CASSSAGKVNEQFF.